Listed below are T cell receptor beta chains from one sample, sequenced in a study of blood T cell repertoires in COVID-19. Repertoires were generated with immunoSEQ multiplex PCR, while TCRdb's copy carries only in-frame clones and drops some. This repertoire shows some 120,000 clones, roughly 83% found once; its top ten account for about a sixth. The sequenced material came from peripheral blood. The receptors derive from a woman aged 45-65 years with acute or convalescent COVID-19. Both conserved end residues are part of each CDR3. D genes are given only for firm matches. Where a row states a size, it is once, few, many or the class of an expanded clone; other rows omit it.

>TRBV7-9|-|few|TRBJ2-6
TGTGCCAGCAGCTTAGAAGGGGAAGCTGGGGCCAACGTCCTGACTTTC
CASSLEGEAGANVLTF
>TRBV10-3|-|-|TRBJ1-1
TGTGCCATCACCCCGGACTCCAACGCGAACACTGAAGCTTTCTTT
CAITPDSNANTEAFF
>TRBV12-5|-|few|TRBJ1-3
TGTGCTAGTGGTTTGGGAGACAGGCGCTCTGGAAACACCATATATTTT
CASGLGDRRSGNTIYF
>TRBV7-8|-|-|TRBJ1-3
TGTGCCAGCAGCTTAGGTACAAGGGGATCTGGAAACACCATATATTTT
CASSLGTRGSGNTIYF
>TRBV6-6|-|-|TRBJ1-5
TGTGCCAGCAGTTACTCCCGGGATTTCAATCAGCCCCAGCATTTT
CASSYSRDFNQPQHF
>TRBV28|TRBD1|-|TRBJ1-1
TGTGCCAGCAGGCGGCCGGGGACAGGGGGCACTGAAGCTTTCTTT
CASRRPGTGGTEAFF
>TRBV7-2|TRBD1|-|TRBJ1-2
TGTGCCAGCAGCTTAGCGGGACAGGGGACCTATGGCTACACCTTC
CASSLAGQGTYGYTF
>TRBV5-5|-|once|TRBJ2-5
TGTGCCAGCAGCAAGGGGCCCCAAGAGACCCAGTACTTC
CASSKGPQETQYF
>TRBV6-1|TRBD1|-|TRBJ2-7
TGTGCCAGCAGTGAAGAGCTGAGGACAGGGAACGAGCAGTACTTC
CASSEELRTGNEQYF
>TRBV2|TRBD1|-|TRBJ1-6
TGTGCCTGCAGAGCAGGAGGACAGGGAAATCCACCCCTCCACTTT
CACRAGGQGNPPLHF
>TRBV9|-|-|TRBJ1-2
TGTGCCAGCAGCGTAGGCGGGGGAGGAAGCTATGGCTACACCTTC
CASSVGGGGSYGYTF
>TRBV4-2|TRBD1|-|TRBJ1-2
TGTGCCAGCAGCCCCGAGGACAGGGGGAACTATGGCTACACCTTC
CASSPEDRGNYGYTF
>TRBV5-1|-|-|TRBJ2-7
TGCGCCAGCAGTTTTCGACAGGCCGACTCCTACGAGCAGTACTTC
CASSFRQADSYEQYF
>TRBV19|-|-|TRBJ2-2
TGTGCCAGTAGTTCCGCGGGGAACACCGGGGAGCTGTTTTTT
CASSSAGNTGELFF
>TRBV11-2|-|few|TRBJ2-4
TGTGCCAGCAGCCCCACAAAAGGGGTATCGCAGTACTTC
CASSPTKGVSQYF
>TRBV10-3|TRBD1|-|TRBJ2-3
TGTGCCATCAGTGAGTCGAGGACAGGGACAGATACGCAGTATTTT
CAISESRTGTDTQYF
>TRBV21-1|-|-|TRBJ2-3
TGTGCCAGCAGCAAAGCCGGGGTTGATACAGATACGCAGTATTTT
CASSKAGVDTDTQYF
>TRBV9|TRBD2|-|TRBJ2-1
TGTGCCAGCAGCGTAGATCCTGGCGGGGGCTCCTACAATGAGCAGTTCTTC
CASSVDPGGGSYNEQFF
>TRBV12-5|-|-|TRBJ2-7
TGTGCTAGTGGTTTGGCAGTTACCTACGAGCAGTACTTC
CASGLAVTYEQYF
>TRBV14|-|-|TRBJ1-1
TGTGCCAGCAGCCAAGTTGGACACCCCACTGAAGCTTTCTTT
CASSQVGHPTEAFF
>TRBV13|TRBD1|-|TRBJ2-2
TGTGCCAGCAGCTTCGACAGGGGCGGGGAGCTGTTTTTT
CASSFDRGGELFF
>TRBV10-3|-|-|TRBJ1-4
TGTGCCACCAAAGAGACGCCCCAGGGCAAAAATGAAAAACTGTTTTTT
CATKETPQGKNEKLFF
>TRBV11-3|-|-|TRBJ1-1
TGTGCCAGCAGCTTAGATCGGCCAGGGGAAGCTTTCTTT
CASSLDRPGEAFF
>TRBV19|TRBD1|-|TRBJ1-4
TGTGCCAGTAGTACCCCCGGGACAGGGGGAGAAAAACTGTTTTTT
CASSTPGTGGEKLFF
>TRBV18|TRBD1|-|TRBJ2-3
TGTGCCAGCTCACGGGAGACAGGGGGTGGCACAGATACGCAGTATTTT
CASSRETGGGTDTQYF
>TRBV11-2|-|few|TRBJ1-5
TGTGCCAGCAGCTTTGGGACAAATCAGCCCCAGCATTTT
CASSFGTNQPQHF
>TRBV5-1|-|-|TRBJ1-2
TGCGCCAGCAGCACGACCAGCATACAGGGAGAAGGCTACACCTTC
CASSTTSIQGEGYTF
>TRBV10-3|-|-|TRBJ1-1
TGTGCCATCAGGGACGGGATGAACACTGAAGCTTTCTTT
CAIRDGMNTEAFF
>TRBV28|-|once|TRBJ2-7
TGTGCCAGCAAGGAGGGGGCGGATGAGCAGTACTTC
CASKEGADEQYF
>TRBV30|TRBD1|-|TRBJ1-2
TGTGCCTGGAGTCAGGGGGCGTTCTATGGCTACACCTTC
CAWSQGAFYGYTF
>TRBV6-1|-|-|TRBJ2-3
TGTGCCAGCAGTGAACCGGGACAATCGGATACGCAGTATTTT
CASSEPGQSDTQYF
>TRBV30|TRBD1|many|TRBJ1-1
TGTGCCTGGGGTACAAACAGGGGGATGAACACTGAAGCTTTCTTT
CAWGTNRGMNTEAFF
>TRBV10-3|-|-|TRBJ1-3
TGTGCCATCAGTACTACAGGGATAAGCTCTGGAAACACCATATATTTT
CAISTTGISSGNTIYF